Each of the 26 T cell receptor beta chains below was sequenced from the same sample in a study of identical twins. From the 5' RACE reads, TCRdb called clonotypes with MiXCR, one entry per CDR3 protein. Here the sample spans 470,000 or so distinct CDR3 sequences, more than 20% being singletons. This same sample was also taken into another study, of T cells expressing NK-cell markers.

Sequencing was carried out using CD4+ T cells sorted from blood. The source is a woman between 18 and 29 years old in good health.

This clonotype was counted only a few times. The V gene is TRBV12-3 or TRBV12-4, the J gene TRBJ2-1; 14 bases line up with TRBD2. The ends lost 3 bases at V and 6 bases at J; junction bases unmatched: 7. This CDR3 has 17 amino acids. CDR3 protein: CASSLTSGRDWVNEQFF. In DNA, the CDR3 is TGTGCCAGCAGTTTGACTAGCGGGAGGGATTGGGTCAATGAGCAGTTCTTC.

In its sample, this clonotype was seen many times. V and J are TRBV12-3 or TRBV12-4 and TRBJ2-1; TRBD2 matches 7 bases. V lost 6 bases and J lost 7; bases outside the gene matches: 6. The CDR3 is made up of 13 amino acids. Here the CDR3 reads CASRATSENEQFF. DNA of the CDR3: TGTGCCAGCAGAGCAACTAGCGAAAATGAGCAGTTCTTC.

This clonotype was counted only a few times. The V and J genes are TRBV7-6 and TRBJ1-1; 8 positions agree with TRBD1. V gave up 5 bases and J gave up 2 bases; unmatched junction bases: 7. From germline, CDR1 is SGHVS and CDR2 FNYEAQ. The CDR3 totals 15 residues. The CDR3 DNA reads as TGTGCCAGCAGCCCAACAACAGGGGGTAACACTGAAGCTTTCTTT. It encodes CASSPTTGGNTEAFF.

Points on this clonotype: At one boundary the junction diverges from the germline segment, which might be a read error. The rearrangement uses TRBV20-1 and TRBJ2-7; TRBD2 agrees at 10 bases. The CDR3 loop spans 14 amino acids. Germline V gene lookup returns CDR1 DFQATT and CDR2 SNEGSKA (reference sequence). CDR3 coding DNA: TGCAGTGCTAGAGATCATAGCGGGGGGAATCTTATGCACTTC. Its translation is CSARDHSGGNLMHF.

The DNA of the CDR3 is TGTGCCATCAGGGAGCGGGACAGTATATTAGGTGAGCAGTTCTTC. Its protein is CAIRERDSILGEQFF. The chain employs TRBV10-3 and TRBJ2-1; either TRBD1 or TRBD2 may supply D (7 bases each). With 6 bases removed from V and 9 bases from J, the gap between germline ends came to 21 bases. Germline V gene data show CDR1 as ENHRY and CDR2 as SYGVKD. The CDR3 runs 15 residues.

This clonotype was picked up a small number of times. The CDR3 reads CSAITHYSNQPQHF. CDR3 nucleotide sequence: TGCAGTGCTATTACTCATTATAGCAATCAGCCCCAGCATTTT. This chain joins TRBV20-1 and TRBJ1-5, with D uncertain. V was cut by 4 bases and J by 0 bases, with 10 bases left in between. The CDR3 consists of 14 residues. From germline, CDR1 is DFQATT and CDR2 SNEGSKA (reference sequence).

J is TRBJ2-3 and V is TRBV20-1, with D possibly matching TRBD1 (6 bases). The CDR3 loop spans 16 amino acids. The V gene's germline CDR1 is DFQATT and CDR2 SNEGSKA (reference sequence). The V gene lost 3 bases and the J gene lost 7 bases, with 23 bases spanning the gap. CDR3 sequence reads: CSASKDHRAVKNTQYF. The CDR3 nucleotides read TGCAGTGCTAGTAAGGATCACAGGGCGGTAAAGAATACGCAGTATTTT.

This clonotype has a handful of counts. The chain uses TRBV5-5 and TRBJ2-7; D is ambiguous. The ends were cut back, 5 bases at V and 0 bases at J, with 9 bases in the middle. This CDR3 is 13 amino acids long. Germline CDR1 reads SGHKS; CDR2 reads YYEKEE (reference sequence). The CDR3 is CASRKLASYEQYF. For the CDR3, the DNA is TGTGCCAGCAGGAAACTTGCCTCCTACGAGCAGTACTTC.

This clonotype was observed a few times. V is TRBV29-1 and J is TRBJ1-5, with D tentatively TRBD1 (5 bases). The V gene lost 4 bases and the J gene lost 3 bases, with 7 bases spanning the gap. Germline V gene data show CDR1 as SQVTM and CDR2 as ANQGSEA. This CDR3 has 12 residues. The CDR3 bases are TGCAGCGTTGCAGGGAACAATCAGCCCCAGCATTTT. This encodes CSVAGNNQPQHF.

In nucleotides, the CDR3 is TGCGCCAGCAGTGAGTCGTCTGGGGCAGATACGCAGTATTTT. This translates into CASSESSGADTQYF. V gene TRBV10-1 combines with J gene TRBJ2-3; D gene uncertain. The germline V gene encodes CDR1 WNHNN and CDR2 SYGVQD (reference sequence). With 0 bases removed from V and 4 bases from J, the gap between germline ends came to 8 bases. The CDR3 is 14 residues long.

The V gene is TRBV15, the J gene TRBJ2-2, with D unclear. Germline V lookup: CDR1 LNHNV, CDR2 YYDKDF (reference sequence). This CDR3 has 14 amino acids. V was clipped by 6 bases and J by 7 bases, with 15 bases between them. CDR3 amino acids: CATRLASDSGELFF. CDR3 nucleotide sequence: TGTGCCACCAGACTTGCCTCGGATAGCGGGGAGCTGTTTTTT.

This clonotype was detected a few times. One end of the junction varies from germline; a read error may be responsible. The J gene is TRBJ1-1, the V gene TRBV11-2; D is uncertain. Germline-derived CDR1 and CDR2 are SGHAT and FQNNGV. The CDR3 is 14 residues long. The CDR3 DNA is TGTGCCAGCAGCTTAGATCAATATCTAGGCATCCCTAGCTTT. This encodes CASSLDQYLGIPSF.

This clonotype has a handful of counts. The V and J genes are TRBV12-3 or TRBV12-4 and TRBJ1-5; D not certain. The CDR3 runs to 13 residues. Trimming removed 5 bases from V and 3 bases from J, with 8 bases in between. The CDR3, as DNA: TGTGCCAGCAGTAGTCGGTTCAATCAGCCCCAGCATTTT. It encodes CASSSRFNQPQHF.

This clonotype was counted once. This sequence joins TRBV7-3 and TRBJ2-3; 9 nucleotides align to TRBD2. The V gene end was trimmed by 1 base and the J gene end by 5 bases; junction bases not matched to a gene: 10. CDR1 and CDR2 (germline): SGHTA, FQGTGA. The CDR3 contains 17 residues. The DNA for the CDR3 is TGTGCCAGCAGCTTAAATCCGGGCGGGGGGGCCTTAGATACGCAGTATTTT. Translating it yields CASSLNPGGGALDTQYF.

This clonotype was observed a few times. The chain joins TRBV5-1 to TRBJ2-1, with D perhaps assigned TRBD1 or TRBD2 (5 bases each). V was pared by 2 bases and J by 0 bases, with 9 bases between. From germline, CDR1 is SGHRS and CDR2 YFSETQ. The CDR3 is made up of 15 amino acids. The CDR3 DNA follows: TGCGCCAGCAGCTTTGAGGGGTTCTCCTACAATGAGCAGTTCTTC. Protein sequence: CASSFEGFSYNEQFF.

This clonotype has more than one count but fewer than ten. The CDR3 DNA follows: TGCAGTGCTAGGGTTTTGAGAGGAGATACGCAGTATTTT. Its translation is CSARVLRGDTQYF. This chain joins TRBV20-1 and TRBJ2-3; D remains ambiguous. The CDR3 contains 13 residues. CDR1 is DFQATT, CDR2 SNEGSKA, per germline (reference sequence). V was pared by 3 bases and J by 5 bases, with 12 bases between.

The chain uses TRBV19 and TRBJ1-2; TRBD1 matches 7 bases. With 3 bases clipped from V and 6 bases from J, the junction kept 10 bases outside the gene matches. CDR1 and CDR2 from the germline V gene are LNHDA and SQIVND (reference sequence). This CDR3 has 15 residues. The CDR3 DNA is TGTGCCAGTAGTATCCTCGGGACAGTTCGTGATGGCTACACCTTC. Its protein is CASSILGTVRDGYTF.

This clonotype has only a few counts. The V call is TRBV27, the J call TRBJ2-1; TRBD2 aligns across 12 bases. From germline, CDR1 is MNHEY and CDR2 SMNVEV (reference sequence). Trimming removed 6 bases from V and 5 bases from J; junction bases left unmatched: 8. The CDR3 totals 16 residues. CDR3 region: CASRRLAGASDNEQFF. In DNA, the CDR3 is TGTGCCAGCAGACGACTAGCGGGAGCGTCAGACAATGAGCAGTTCTTC.

This sequence joins TRBV6-5 and TRBJ2-3; perhaps TRBD2 as D (6 bases). The V and J ends lost 4 bases and 2 bases respectively, with 13 bases between them. In germline, CDR1 is MNHEY, CDR2 SVGAGI. The CDR3 extends over 15 amino acids. CDR3 in amino acids: CASSSPGLITDTQYF. CDR3 DNA sequence: TGTGCCAGCAGTTCCCCGGGACTTATCACAGATACGCAGTATTTT.

The genes are TRBV5-1 and TRBJ2-3; D call uncertain. Trimming cost V 1 base and J 4 bases, with 19 bases left between them. This CDR3 contains 17 residues. Germline V CDR1 and CDR2: SGHRS, YFSETQ. CDR3 residues: CASSLRPPKTHPDTQYF. CDR3 DNA: TGCGCCAGCAGCTTGCGGCCCCCTAAAACGCACCCAGATACGCAGTATTTT.

The V and J genes are TRBV12-3 or TRBV12-4 and TRBJ2-1; either TRBD1 or TRBD2 may supply D (5 bases each). Trimming took 6 bases from V and 6 from J, leaving 12 bases between them. CDR3 size: 13 residues. For the CDR3, the DNA is TGTGCCAGCAGGTATCCGGGACCCAATGAGCAGTTCTTC. It encodes CASRYPGPNEQFF.

This chain joins TRBV20-1 and TRBJ2-5; D possibly corresponds to TRBD1 (6 bases). This CDR3 region has 15 residues. CDR1 is DFQATT, CDR2 SNEGSKA, per germline (reference sequence). V lost 4 bases and J 0 bases, leaving 15 bases between the germline ends. The CDR3 loop is CSAIGDNRDQETQYF. The DNA for the CDR3 is TGCAGTGCTATTGGGGACAACAGGGACCAAGAGACCCAGTACTTC.

V gene TRBV5-5 combines with J gene TRBJ2-5; unclear D gene. The V gene's germline CDR1 is SGHKS and CDR2 YYEKEE (reference sequence). This CDR3 is built from 14 residues. V was clipped by 2 bases and J by 5 bases, with 13 bases between them. CDR3 loop: CASSLGAPGETQYF. The CDR3 nucleotides are TGTGCCAGCAGCTTAGGAGCCCCCGGGGAGACCCAGTACTTC.

CDR3 DNA sequence: TGCGCCAGCAGCCCCAGGGTAGCGGGGGACCAAGAGACCCAGTACTTC. Translation: CASSPRVAGDQETQYF. The chain is built from TRBV5-1 and TRBJ2-5, with TRBD2 matching 9 bases. Germline V gene lookup returns CDR1 SGHRS and CDR2 YFSETQ. The CDR3 is 16 amino acids. Unmatched junction bases numbered 7, after V lost 4 bases and J lost 0 bases. The full variable domain, with the rest looked up from reference TRBV5-1 and TRBJ2-5, is KAGVTQTPRYLIKTRGQQVTLSCSPISGHRSVSWYQQTPGQGLQFLFEYFSETQRNKGNFPGRFSGRQFSNSRSEMNVSTLELGDSALYLCASSPRVAGDQETQYFGPGTRLLVL.

The rearrangement links TRBV5-1 to TRBJ2-5; D not resolved. Germline CDR1 reads SGHRS; CDR2 reads YFSETQ. V was cut by 6 bases and J by 3 bases, with 15 bases left in between. This CDR3 contains 14 residues. CDR3 sequence (DNA): TGCGCCAGCACCATTTCCAAAGGGAAAGAGACCCAGTACTTC. Translating gives CASTISKGKETQYF.

The genes are TRBV20-1 and TRBJ1-4, with TRBD1 matching 10 bases. This CDR3 comprises 13 residues. Germline V gives CDR1 DFQATT, CDR2 SNEGSKA (reference sequence). With V trimmed by 7 bases and J by 5 bases, 4 bases remained unmatched. The CDR3 region has the DNA TGCAGTGGGGCGGGACAGGGGAATGAAAAACTGTTTTTT. Translation: CSGAGQGNEKLFF.